The T cell receptor beta chain under discussion was sequenced for a study of T cell repertoires in cytomegalovirus infection. Across the study: Matching HLA type, along with CMV infection, was indicated by public TCR beta signatures.

This CDR3 spans 20 amino acids. Germline loops: CDR1 MDHEN, CDR2 SYDVKM. V was trimmed by 6 bases and J by 3 bases, leaving 30 bases between them. From the reads, TCRdb called clonotypes with MiXCR, one entry per CDR3 protein. This table holds around 740,000 distinct CDR3 sequences, approximately 34% found once. This clonotype appeared a few times. The receptor comes from a human donor in good health (CMV status not recorded). Some clones in this sample may be carry-over from other donors' samples. The rearrangement joins TRBV28 to TRBJ2-1; D unresolved. Sequencing was carried out using PBMCs. CDR3 in amino acids: CASSSTIRRTQMGIYNEQFF. Written as DNA, the CDR3 is TGTGCCAGCAGCTCCACCATCCGACGCACTCAAATGGGAATCTACAATGAGCAGTTCTTC.